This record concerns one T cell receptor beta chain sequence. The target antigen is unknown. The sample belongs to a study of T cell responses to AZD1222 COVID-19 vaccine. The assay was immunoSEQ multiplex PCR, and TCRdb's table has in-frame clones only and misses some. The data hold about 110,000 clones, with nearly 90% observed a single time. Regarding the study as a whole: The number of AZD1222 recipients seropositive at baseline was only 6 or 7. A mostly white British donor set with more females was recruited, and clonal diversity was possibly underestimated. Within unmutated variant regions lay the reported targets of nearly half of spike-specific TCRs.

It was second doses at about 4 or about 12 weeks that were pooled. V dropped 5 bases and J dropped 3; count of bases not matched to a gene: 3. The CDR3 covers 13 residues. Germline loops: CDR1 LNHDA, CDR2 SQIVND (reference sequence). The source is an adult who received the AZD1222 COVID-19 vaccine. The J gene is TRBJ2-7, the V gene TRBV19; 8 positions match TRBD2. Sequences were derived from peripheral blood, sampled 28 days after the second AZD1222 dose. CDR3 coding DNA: TGTGCCAGTAGTTGGGCGGGGGGCTACGAGCAGTACTTC. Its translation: CASSWAGGYEQYF. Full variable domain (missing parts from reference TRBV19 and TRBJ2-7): DGGITQSPKYLFRKEGQNVTLSCEQNLNHDAMYWYRQDPGQGLRLIYYSQIVNDFQKGDIAEGYSVSREKKESFPLTVTSAQKNPTAFYLCASSWAGGYEQYFGPGTRLTVT.